The 23 T cell receptor beta chains given below trace back to one sample, sequenced in a study of T cell repertoires in cytomegalovirus infection. TCRdb passed the reads through MiXCR, listing each CDR3 protein once. This table has 150,000 to 200,000 distinct CDR3 sequences, 13% to 15% appearing once. The sample comprised PBMCs. All receptors derive from a human donor in good health (CMV status not recorded). Some clones in this sample may be carry-over from other donors' samples.

Concerning this clonotype: Just one base apart from a much larger clone, this may be a read error. The V and J genes are TRBV7-8 and TRBJ2-7; D is undetermined. V gave up 5 bases and J gave up 2 bases, with 13 bases separating them. The germline V gene has CDR1 SGHVS and CDR2 FQNEAQ. This CDR3 region has 14 residues. This CDR3 reads CASSPSEPTYEQYF. The DNA for the CDR3 is TGTGCCAGCAGCCCATCAGAGCCCACCTACGAGCAGTACTTC.

The table lists this clonotype with many counts. The chain is built from TRBV24-1 and TRBJ2-3, with 10 bases fitting TRBD1. V lost 1 base and J lost 5; bases outside the gene matches: 5. This CDR3 is 16 amino acids long. The germline CDR1 and CDR2 sequences are KGHDR and SFDVKD. As DNA, the CDR3 is TGTGCCACCAGTGATTTACCGGGACAGGGGATAGATACGCAGTATTTT. Translation gives CATSDLPGQGIDTQYF.

This clonotype has only a few counts. V usage is TRBV23-1 and J usage is TRBJ2-1; no definite D call. TRBV23-1 is filed as an ORF, its function uncertain. Trimming took 3 bases from V and 8 from J, leaving 8 bases between them. The CDR3 runs 12 residues. The chain's CDR3 is CASSHLRDEQFF. The CDR3 coding sequence is TGCGCCAGCAGTCACCTTAGAGATGAGCAGTTCTTC.

This clonotype occurred many times. The chain is built from TRBV14 and TRBJ1-5, with 7 bases that match TRBD1. The length of the CDR3 is 14 residues. The V and J ends lost 5 bases and 3 bases, in that order; junction bases with no gene match: 4. The V gene's germline CDR1 is SGHDN and CDR2 FVKESK. This CDR3 reads CASSEQGFNQPQHF. The CDR3 region has the DNA TGTGCCAGCAGCGAACAGGGGTTCAATCAGCCCCAGCATTTT.

This clonotype was seen ten or more times. V and J are TRBV6-2 or TRBV6-3 and TRBJ1-1, with TRBD1 matching 8 bases. The length of the CDR3 is 18 residues. The V gene's germline CDR1 is MNHEY and CDR2 SVGEGT. J gave up 7 bases and V 4 bases, and 20 bases lay outside the gene matches. The CDR3 DNA reads TGTGCCAGCAGTTTAATCGACAGGGGAATAGGGAGAACAAGTGAAGCTTTCTTT. Translated: CASSLIDRGIGRTSEAFF.

For this clonotype: Given a much more abundant clone one base away, this may be a read error. This sequence joins TRBV10-3 and TRBJ2-1; D ambiguous. The CDR3 is made up of 15 amino acids. CDR1 ENHRY and CDR2 SYGVKD come from the germline V gene. Trimming shortened V by 10 bases and J by 2 bases, and 18 bases separated the two germline ends. DNA for the CDR3: TGTGCCACCAGAAAGTGGTCAGGTACCTACAATGAGCAGTTCTTC. As protein: CATRKWSGTYNEQFF.

The J gene is TRBJ1-1, the V gene TRBV6-8; D call uncertain. Germline V gives CDR1 MNHGY, CDR2 SAAAGT. The CDR3 runs to 13 residues. Deletions cut 5 bases from V and 5 bases from J, with 12 bases between. DNA of the CDR3: TGTGCCAGCAGTGTCGGGAGGTTGACTGAAGCTTTCTTT. Translating it yields CASSVGRLTEAFF.

In this sample, this clonotype turned up a few times. V is TRBV7-9 and J is TRBJ1-1, with D possibly matching TRBD1 (5 bases). CDR1 is SEHNR, CDR2 FQNEAQ, per germline (reference sequence). V was shortened by 2 bases and J by 6 bases, with 7 bases between the two germline ends. This CDR3 spans 12 amino acids. CDR3 sequence: CASSLRGAEAFF. CDR3 coding DNA: TGTGCCAGCAGCTTACGAGGGGCTGAAGCTTTCTTT.

In regard to this clonotype: The CDR3 carries no conserved terminal phenylalanine or tryptophan, so it likely arises from a read error. This chain joins TRBV27 and TRBJ2-1, with 10 bases aligning to TRBD1. Germline-derived CDR1 and CDR2 are MNHEY and SMNVEV (reference sequence). CDR3 length: 19 amino acids. J lost 0 bases, V lost 5 bases, and 13 bases had no gene match. The CDR3: CASSPLRTGGLSSYNEQFL. The CDR3 DNA follows: TGTGCCAGCAGTCCCCTCCGGACAGGGGGGCTTAGCTCCTACAATGAGCAGTTCTTA.

Many counts were recorded for this clonotype. The rearrangement uses TRBV20-1 and TRBJ2-2; D tentatively fits TRBD1 or TRBD2 (5 bases each). Germline CDR1 reads DFQATT; CDR2 reads SNEGSKA (reference sequence). The CDR3 runs 16 residues. The V gene lost 3 bases and the J gene lost 2 bases, with 16 bases spanning the gap. The CDR3 protein is CSARTPGAPNTGELFF. CDR3 bases: TGCAGTGCTAGGACCCCCGGGGCTCCTAACACCGGGGAGCTGTTTTTT.

This clonotype was found many times. The chain recombines TRBV7-3 with TRBJ2-1, with D perhaps given as TRBD1 or TRBD2 (5 bases each). CDR1 is SGHTA and CDR2 is FQGTGA in the germline V gene. Deletions cut 5 bases from V and 0 bases from J, with 11 bases between. The CDR3 is made up of 15 amino acids. The CDR3 is CASSRDLFSYNEQFF. The DNA of the CDR3 is TGTGCCAGCAGCCGGGACCTTTTCTCCTACAATGAGCAGTTCTTC. The full variable domain, its missing parts supplied by reference TRBV7-3 and TRBJ2-1, is GAGVSQTPSNKVTEKGKYVELRCDPISGHTALYWYRQSLGQGPEFLIYFQGTGAADDSGLPNDRFFAVRPEGSVSTLKIQRTERGDSAVYLCASSRDLFSYNEQFFGPGTRLTVL.

The chain employs TRBV29-1 and TRBJ2-7; TRBD2 might be the D (5 bases). The germline V gene encodes CDR1 SQVTM and CDR2 ANQGSEA. Trimming stripped 4 bases from V and 2 bases from J, with 12 bases between. CDR3 size: 13 residues. The CDR3: CSVARRVAYEQYF. CDR3 bases: TGCAGCGTTGCTAGGCGGGTCGCCTACGAGCAGTACTTC.

This clonotype was observed many times. The chain is built from TRBV14 and TRBJ1-2, with D possibly TRBD1 on 5 matching bases. With 2 bases removed from V and 4 bases from J, the gap between germline ends came to 23 bases. This CDR3 contains 18 residues. CDR1 is SGHDN and CDR2 is FVKESK in the germline V gene. This CDR3 is CASSQWALQVGRVYGYTF. CDR3 DNA: TGTGCCAGCAGCCAATGGGCCTTACAGGTCGGGAGGGTCTATGGCTACACCTTC.

In its sample, this clonotype was seen many times. The chain carries TRBV6-5 and TRBJ2-1; 7 positions agree with TRBD1. The CDR3 is 14 amino acids. The germline CDR1 and CDR2 sequences are MNHEY and SVGAGI. V shed 7 bases and J 6 bases; nucleotides not matched to a gene: 9. The CDR3 DNA follows: TGTGCCAGCACCCGAGAGGGGGCTGGCAATGAGCAGTTCTTC. It translates to CASTREGAGNEQFF.

This clonotype was seen more than once but under ten times. The chain has TRBV14 and TRBJ1-4, with TRBD1 matching 7 bases. V was pared by 4 bases and J by 0 bases, with 2 bases of the junction left unmatched. The CDR3 runs to 15 residues. In germline, CDR1 is SGHDN, CDR2 FVKESK. DNA for the CDR3: TGTGCCAGCAGCCCGACAGGGACAACTAATGAAAAACTGTTTTTT. Translation gives CASSPTGTTNEKLFF. The variable domain in full, with the rest retrieved from reference TRBV14 and TRBJ1-4, is EAGVTQFPSHSVIEKGQTVTLRCDPISGHDNLYWYRRVMGKEIKFLLHFVKESKQDESGMPNNRFLAERTGGTYSTLKVQPAELEDSGVYFCASSPTGTTNEKLFFGSGTQLSVL.

This clonotype was found many times. The CDR3 DNA reads as TGTGCCAGCAGCTTCCTTGGGGGGGACAGGGTCCACCGGGGGAGGGAGACCCAGTACTTC. Protein product: CASSFLGGDRVHRGRETQYF. The chain joins TRBV7-2 to TRBJ2-5; TRBD1 aligns across 9 bases. The CDR3 consists of 20 residues. V gave up 3 bases and J gave up 5 bases; unmatched junction bases: 22. Germline V CDR1 and CDR2: SGHTA, FQGNSA.

This clonotype was seen repeatedly, ten times or more. This chain uses TRBV20-1 with TRBJ1-6; D is uncertain. V lost 0 bases and J 3 bases, leaving 24 bases between the germline ends. In germline, CDR1 is DFQATT, CDR2 SNEGSKA (reference sequence). The CDR3 sequence is 20 residues long. The DNA of the CDR3 is TGCAGTGCTAGAGATTTGAGGGTGAGGGCAGAAGACTTCTATAATTCACCCCTCCACTTT. Translated: CSARDLRVRAEDFYNSPLHF.

On this clonotype itself: A much larger clone differs from this one at a single base, so this may be a read error. The V and J genes are TRBV7-9 and TRBJ1-2; D remains unclear. The germline CDR1 and CDR2 sequences are SEHNR and FQNEAQ (reference sequence). V was pared by 6 bases and J by 0 bases, with 11 bases between. This CDR3 is 14 amino acids long. The DNA for the CDR3 is TGTGCCAGCAGGATGCCAGCTTCTAACTATGGCTACACCTTC. Translation: CASRMPASNYGYTF.

V and J are TRBV29-1 and TRBJ2-3, with 11 bases that match TRBD1. V trimming: 5 bases; J trimming: 4 bases; junction bases outside the gene matches: 5. This CDR3 has 14 residues. The V gene's germline CDR1 is SQVTM and CDR2 ANQGSEA. The CDR3 nucleotides read TGCAGCGTTAGTTGGACAGGGGGCTCAGATACGCAGTATTTT. Translated, it gives CSVSWTGGSDTQYF.

This clonotype occurred many times. The CDR3 reads CASSLLGNSNQPQHF. The CDR3 DNA sequence: TGTGCCAGCAGCTTACTCGGGAATAGCAATCAGCCCCAGCATTTT. This chain links TRBV7-2 with TRBJ1-5; D gene uncertain. CDR1 is SGHTA and CDR2 is FQGNSA in the germline V gene. This CDR3 is 15 amino acids long. With 2 bases removed from V and 0 bases from J, the gap between germline ends came to 8 bases.

This clonotype showed up many times. The chain recombines TRBV7-2 with TRBJ1-6; D is unresolved. This CDR3 contains 14 residues. CDR1 and CDR2 (germline): SGHTA, FQGNSA. V dropped 1 base and J dropped 2 bases, with 3 bases sitting between them. The DNA of the CDR3 is TGTGCCAGCAGCTTAGGGACCTATAATTCACCCCTCCACTTT. Translated, it gives CASSLGTYNSPLHF.

The chain employs TRBV5-5 and TRBJ2-7; D not certain. The V gene's germline CDR1 is SGHKS and CDR2 YYEKEE (reference sequence). CDR3 length equals 11 residues. V was pared by 4 bases and J by 4 bases, with 6 bases between. The CDR3: CASSPPYEQYF. The CDR3 region has the DNA TGTGCCAGCAGCCCTCCGTACGAGCAGTACTTC.

The V gene is TRBV7-9, the J gene TRBJ2-3, with a weak D call TRBD1 (6 bases). V lost 4 bases and J 4 bases, leaving 15 bases between the germline ends. CDR1 is SEHNR, CDR2 FQNEAQ, per germline (reference sequence). This CDR3 has 15 residues. The CDR3 is CASSSDSPGPDTQYF. CDR3 bases: TGTGCCAGCAGCTCGGACAGTCCAGGACCAGATACGCAGTATTTT.